Following are 10 T cell receptor beta chains from one sample sequenced in a study of blood T cell repertoires in COVID-19. TCRdb's table, derived via immunoSEQ multiplex PCR, lists solely in-frame clones and lacks some. Of 150,000 to 170,000 clones listed, about 90% were seen once; the top ten hold less than 0.6%. Sample: peripheral blood. The receptor source for this set is a man over 45 with acute or convalescent COVID-19.

V is TRBV11-2 and J is TRBJ1-1; D perhaps matches TRBD1 (5 bases). CDR1 is SGHAT, CDR2 FQNNGV, per germline. V gave up 3 bases and J gave up 1 base, with 9 bases separating them. This CDR3 has 14 residues. CDR3 DNA sequence: TGTGCCAGCAGCTTTATTACAGGGAACACTGAAGCTTTCTTT. This encodes CASSFITGNTEAFF.

The DNA for the CDR3 is TGTGCCAGCAGCCAAGGTGAGGCCACGAGGCAAGAGACCCAGTACTTC. This encodes CASSQGEATRQETQYF. V usage is TRBV4-2 and J usage is TRBJ2-5; no clear D. Germline lookup yields CDR1 LGHNA and CDR2 YNFKEQ. The CDR3 runs to 16 residues. V was cut by 1 base and J by 2 bases, with 14 bases left in between.

This rearrangement joins TRBV7-2 to TRBJ1-4, with D possibly TRBD1 on 5 matching bases. Germline V gene lookup returns CDR1 SGHTA and CDR2 FQGNSA. The CDR3 covers 13 residues. Trimming removed 4 bases at V and 6 bases at J, with 9 bases between. The CDR3 here is CASSYDSYEKLFF. As DNA, the CDR3 is TGTGCCAGCAGCTATGACAGTTATGAAAAACTGTTTTTT.

This clone was observed once. The chain links TRBV5-5 to TRBJ1-6; no clear D gene. This CDR3 has 15 residues. Trimming took 4 bases from V and 13 from J, leaving 21 bases between them. In germline, CDR1 is SGHKS, CDR2 YYEKEE (reference sequence). CDR3 region: CASSRELWGMAPLHF. CDR3 sequence (DNA): TGTGCCAGCAGCAGGGAGTTGTGGGGTATGGCGCCCCTCCACTTT.

With regard to this clone: The junction departs from the called germline gene at one end, perhaps through a read error. The rearrangement joins TRBV18 to TRBJ1-1; 9 bases align to TRBD1. Germline V gene sequence: CDR1 KGHSH, CDR2 LQKENI. CDR3 size: 13 residues. This CDR3 reads CASSPQGTGGALF. As DNA, the CDR3 is TGTGCCAGCTCACCCCAGGGTACAGGGGGCGCACTCTTT.

The chain couples TRBV19 to TRBJ1-2, with 7 bases that match TRBD1. Trimming cost V 10 bases and J 0 bases; bases outside gene matches: 11. This CDR3 comprises 15 residues. The germline gives CDR1 LNHDA, CDR2 SQIVND (reference sequence). The CDR3 here is CATAPRQGTNYGYTF. The CDR3 nucleotides are TGTGCCACCGCCCCCAGACAGGGAACTAACTATGGCTACACCTTC. The complete variable domain, with remaining parts taken from reference TRBV19 and TRBJ1-2, reads DGGITQSPKYLFRKEGQNVTLSCEQNLNHDAMYWYRQDPGQGLRLIYYSQIVNDFQKGDIAEGYSVSREKKESFPLTVTSAQKNPTAFYLCATAPRQGTNYGYTFGSGTRLTVV.

The J gene is TRBJ1-1, the V gene TRBV18; tentative D call: TRBD1 (6 bases). Looked up from germline, CDR1 is KGHSH and CDR2 is LQKENI. The length of the CDR3 is 14 residues. The V gene lost 3 bases and the J gene lost 5 bases, with 13 bases spanning the gap. The CDR3 bases are TGTGCCAGCTCACCGGCAGGGGTTGGGACTGAAGCTTTCTTT. Amino acids: CASSPAGVGTEAFF.

Only one count was recorded for this clone. The gene calls are TRBV4-2 and TRBJ1-2; a weak D match, TRBD1 (5 bases). The CDR3 totals 16 residues. Germline CDR1 reads LGHNA; CDR2 reads YNFKEQ. The V end lost 6 bases, the J end lost 6 bases, and 23 bases lay between the germline ends. The DNA of the CDR3 is TGTGCCAGCAGACACGTAGAAGGGACTTCCGAGGATGGCTACACCTTC. Its protein product is CASRHVEGTSEDGYTF.

This chain connects TRBV9 to TRBJ2-1; 7 nucleotides agree with TRBD2. The CDR3 has 14 residues. V lost 4 bases, J lost 6 bases, and 7 bases stayed unmatched. The germline CDR1 and CDR2 sequences are SGDLS and YYNGEE. The CDR3 protein is CASSTGGGANEQFF. The CDR3 nucleotides are TGTGCCAGCAGCACGGGAGGAGGGGCCAATGAGCAGTTCTTC.

The CDR3 nucleotides read TGTGCCAGCAGTAAGACAGAGAACACTGAAGCTTTCTTT. This translates into CASSKTENTEAFF. The J gene is TRBJ1-1, the V gene TRBV12-3 or TRBV12-4; TRBD1 might be the D (5 bases). The CDR3 spans 13 residues. V was pared by 5 bases and J by 1 base, with 8 bases between.